Below are 14 T cell receptor beta chains sequenced from a single sample in a study of cytomegalovirus exposure and HLA in healthy donors. 60 Vbeta and 13 Jbeta primers were used in PCR. Profiled with immunoSEQ multiplex PCR; TCRdb holds only in-frame clones, not every one. Found here are about 180,000 clones, 79% of them singletons; the top ten hold under 0.75%. The source material was PBMCs. These receptors originate from a woman in her thirties or forties in good health and CMV-seronegative.

This CDR3 is CASSDVAGGLSGNTIYF. Here the CDR3 DNA reads TGTGCCAGTAGTGATGTGGCAGGGGGCCTCTCTGGAAACACCATATATTTT. The chain combines TRBV19 with TRBJ1-3, with 8 bases lining up with TRBD1. Unmatched junction bases numbered 9, after V lost 5 bases and J lost 0 bases. The CDR3 covers 17 residues. The germline gives CDR1 LNHDA, CDR2 SQIVND (reference sequence).

The chain has TRBV9 and TRBJ2-4, with a tentative D call TRBD2 (5 bases). This CDR3 spans 14 amino acids. V lost 6 bases to trimming and J lost 0 bases, with 10 bases between them. The germline V gene encodes CDR1 SGDLS and CDR2 YYNGEE. This chain's CDR3 is CASTPGLAKNIQYF. The CDR3 region has the DNA TGTGCCAGCACCCCCGGACTAGCCAAAAACATTCAGTACTTC.

The chain joins TRBV18 to TRBJ2-1; D call uncertain. CDR3 length equals 15 residues. CDR1 KGHSH and CDR2 LQKENI come from the germline V gene. V lost 3 bases and J 0 bases, leaving 9 bases between the germline ends. The DNA for the CDR3 is TGTGCCAGCTCACCGACTCGAAACTCCTACAATGAGCAGTTCTTC. The encoded protein is CASSPTRNSYNEQFF.

This rearrangement joins TRBV9 to TRBJ2-1; 12 bases agree with TRBD2. V lost 8 bases and J lost 4; bases outside the gene matches: 4. The CDR3 spans 14 residues. From germline, CDR1 is SGDLS and CDR2 YYNGEE. For the CDR3, the DNA is TGTGCCAGTTCGACTAGCGGGGGATACAATGAGCAGTTCTTC. It translates to CASSTSGGYNEQFF.

The chain recombines TRBV19 with TRBJ2-5; 9 bases are shared with TRBD2. Germline CDR1 LNHDA, CDR2 SQIVND (reference sequence). This CDR3 spans 18 amino acids. Losses at the gene ends were 6 bases for V and 2 bases for J; bases not matched to a gene: 16. The CDR3 region is CASSFAGGGGPTQETQYF. The CDR3 bases are TGTGCCAGTAGCTTCGCGGGGGGGGGAGGGCCCACTCAAGAGACCCAGTACTTC.

V and J are TRBV29-1 and TRBJ2-5; D is possibly TRBD1 (5 bases). The CDR3 spans 10 residues. Trimming left V 6 bases short and J 3 bases short, with 5 bases between. Germline V gene data show CDR1 as SQVTM and CDR2 as ANQGSEA. This CDR3 reads CSVGEETQYF. The CDR3, as DNA: TGCAGCGTAGGGGAAGAGACCCAGTACTTC. Based on the CDR3 plus reference TRBV29-1 and TRBJ2-5, the full variable domain is SAVISQKPSRDICQRGTSLTIQCQVDSQVTMMFWYRQQPGQSLTLIATANQGSEATYESGFVIDKFPISRPNLTFSTLTVSNMSPEDSSIYLCSVGEETQYFGPGTRLLVL.

This chain joins TRBV18 and TRBJ2-1, with TRBD1 as a possible D gene (6 bases). This CDR3 spans 17 amino acids. Germline V CDR1 and CDR2: KGHSH, LQKENI. V lost 3 bases and J 7 bases, leaving 22 bases between the germline ends. The DNA of the CDR3 is TGTGCCAGCTCACCTTCGCAGGCAGGGGTTAGTGGAAATGAGCAGTTCTTC. This encodes CASSPSQAGVSGNEQFF. Variable domain in full (rest from reference TRBV18 and TRBJ2-1): NAGVMQNPRHLVRRRGQEARLRCSPMKGHSHVYWYRQLPEEGLKFMVYLQKENIIDESGMPKERFSAEFPKEGPSILRIQQVVRGDSAAYFCASSPSQAGVSGNEQFFGPGTRLTVL.

J is TRBJ1-5 and V is TRBV15, with D possibly being TRBD1 (6 bases). The V end lost 4 bases, the J end lost 2 bases, and 9 bases lay between the germline ends. The CDR3 is made up of 14 amino acids. From germline, CDR1 is LNHNV and CDR2 YYDKDF (reference sequence). CDR3 region: CATSKAGGNQPQHF. CDR3 bases: TGTGCCACCAGCAAGGCAGGGGGCAATCAGCCCCAGCATTTT.

The chain is built from TRBV19 and TRBJ2-1; unclear D gene. Trimming cost V 11 bases and J 0 bases, with 17 bases left between them. The CDR3 consists of 15 residues. Looked up from germline, CDR1 is LNHDA and CDR2 is SQIVND (reference sequence). In DNA, the CDR3 is TGTGCCTCTCAACCTGTCCCCGGCTCCTACAATGAGCAGTTCTTC. Translation: CASQPVPGSYNEQFF.

The chain employs TRBV5-4 and TRBJ1-2, with D possibly TRBD1 on 5 matching bases. The germline V and J ends were trimmed by 2 bases and 2 bases, with 13 bases remaining between them. The CDR3 covers 15 residues. The V gene's germline CDR1 is SGHNT and CDR2 YYREEE (reference sequence). The CDR3 reads CASSFEVWGNYGYTF. Written as DNA, the CDR3 is TGTGCCAGCAGCTTTGAGGTTTGGGGCAACTATGGCTACACCTTC. Full variable domain (outside the CDR3, taken from reference TRBV5-4 and TRBJ1-2): ETGVTQSPTHLIKTRGQQVTLRCSSQSGHNTVSWYQQALGQGPQFIFQYYREEENGRGNFPPRFSGLQFPNYSSELNVNALELDDSALYLCASSFEVWGNYGYTFGSGTRLTVV.

The rearrangement uses TRBV29-1 and TRBJ1-1; 9 nucleotides line up with TRBD1. Germline lookup yields CDR1 SQVTM and CDR2 ANQGSEA. V was clipped by 6 bases and J by 1 base; unmatched bases: 12. The CDR3 spans 16 residues. Here the CDR3 reads CSVRGITGGTNTEAFF. The CDR3 nucleotides are TGCAGCGTGAGAGGGATTACAGGGGGCACGAACACTGAAGCTTTCTTT.

The CDR3 nucleotides are TGTGCCAGCAGCTTGGAGGGGGCAGGAGGCGATACGCAGTATTTT. Protein sequence: CASSLEGAGGDTQYF. The rearrangement links TRBV5-4 to TRBJ2-3, with TRBD1 matching 7 bases. The CDR3 totals 15 residues. The germline V gene has CDR1 SGHNT and CDR2 YYREEE (reference sequence). V lost 0 bases, J lost 6 bases, and 7 bases stayed unmatched.

This clone occurred a few times. The chain combines TRBV4-3 with TRBJ2-7; D uncertain. CDR1 LGHNA and CDR2 YSLEER come from the germline V gene. The CDR3 covers 16 residues. V shed 0 bases and J shed 0 bases, with 12 bases lying between them. CDR3 DNA: TGCGCCAGCAGCCAAGATAGCCGGTCCCTCTCCTACGAGCAGTACTTC. It yields the protein CASSQDSRSLSYEQYF.

This clone was recorded a few times. The chain combines TRBV5-6 with TRBJ2-7; D call uncertain. V lost 0 bases to trimming and J lost 2 bases, with 9 bases between them. The CDR3 runs to 14 residues. The germline gives CDR1 SGHDT, CDR2 YYEEEE. The CDR3, as DNA: TGTGCCAGCAGCTTGGGGCCGACAACCTACGAGCAGTACTTC. It yields the protein CASSLGPTTYEQYF.